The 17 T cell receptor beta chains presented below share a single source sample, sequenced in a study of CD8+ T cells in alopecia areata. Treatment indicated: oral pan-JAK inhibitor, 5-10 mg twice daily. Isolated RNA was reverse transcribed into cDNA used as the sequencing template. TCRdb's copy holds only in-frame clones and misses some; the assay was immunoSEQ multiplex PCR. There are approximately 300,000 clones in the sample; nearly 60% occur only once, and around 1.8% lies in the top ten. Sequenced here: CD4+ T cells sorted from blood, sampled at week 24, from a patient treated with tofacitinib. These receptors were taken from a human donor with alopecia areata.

CDR3 sequence (DNA): TGTGCCAGCAGACCTCAGGGGGTGTCCTACGAGCAGTACTTC. Protein sequence: CASRPQGVSYEQYF. This chain links TRBV7-2 with TRBJ2-7, with 7 bases lining up with TRBD1. Losses at the gene ends were 6 bases for V and 1 base for J; bases not matched to a gene: 6. This CDR3 has 14 amino acids. CDR1 is SGHTA, CDR2 FQGNSA, per germline.

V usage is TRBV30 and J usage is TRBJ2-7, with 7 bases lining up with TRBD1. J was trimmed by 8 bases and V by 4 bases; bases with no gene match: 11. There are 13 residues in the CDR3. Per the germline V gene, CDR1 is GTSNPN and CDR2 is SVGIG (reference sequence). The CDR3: CAWIPGQLRQQYF. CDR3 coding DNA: TGTGCCTGGATCCCGGGACAGCTCCGACAGCAGTACTTC.

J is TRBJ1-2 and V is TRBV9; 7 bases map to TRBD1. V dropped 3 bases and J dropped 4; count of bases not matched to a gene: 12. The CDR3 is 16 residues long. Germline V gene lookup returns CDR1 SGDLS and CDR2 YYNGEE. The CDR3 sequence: CASSAKGTAEAYGYTF. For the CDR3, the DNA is TGTGCCAGCAGCGCAAAAGGGACAGCTGAAGCCTATGGCTACACCTTC.

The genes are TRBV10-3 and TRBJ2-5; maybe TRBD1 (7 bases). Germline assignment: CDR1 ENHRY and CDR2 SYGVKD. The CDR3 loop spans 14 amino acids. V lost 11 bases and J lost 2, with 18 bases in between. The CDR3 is CAVTGGQKQETQYF. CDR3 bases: TGTGCCGTCACCGGGGGACAGAAACAAGAGACCCAGTACTTC.

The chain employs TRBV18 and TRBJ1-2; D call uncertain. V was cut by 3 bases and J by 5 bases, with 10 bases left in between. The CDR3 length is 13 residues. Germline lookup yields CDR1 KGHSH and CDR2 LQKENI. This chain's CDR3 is CASSPGVPYGYTF. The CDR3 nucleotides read TGTGCCAGCTCACCGGGCGTCCCGTATGGCTACACCTTC.

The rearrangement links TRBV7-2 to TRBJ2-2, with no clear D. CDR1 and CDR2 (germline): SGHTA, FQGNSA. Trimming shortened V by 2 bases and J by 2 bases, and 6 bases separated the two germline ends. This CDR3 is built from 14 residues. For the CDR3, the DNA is TGTGCCAGCAGCTTAAGGCCAAACACCGGGGAGCTGTTTTTT. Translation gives CASSLRPNTGELFF.

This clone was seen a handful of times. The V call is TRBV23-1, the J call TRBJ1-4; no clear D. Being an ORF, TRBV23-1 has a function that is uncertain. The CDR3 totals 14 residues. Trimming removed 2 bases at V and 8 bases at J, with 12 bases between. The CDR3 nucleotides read TGCGCCAGCAGTCAACTACTCTTGGGGGAAAAACTGTTTTTT. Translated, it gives CASSQLLLGEKLFF.

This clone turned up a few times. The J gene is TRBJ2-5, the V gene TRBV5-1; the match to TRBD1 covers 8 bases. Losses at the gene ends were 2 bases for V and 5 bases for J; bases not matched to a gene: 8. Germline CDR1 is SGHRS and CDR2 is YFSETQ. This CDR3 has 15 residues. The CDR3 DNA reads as TGCGCCAGCAGCTTAGGGCAGGGGGCGTCTGAGACCCAGTACTTC. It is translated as CASSLGQGASETQYF. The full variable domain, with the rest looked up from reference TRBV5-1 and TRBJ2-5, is KAGVTQTPRYLIKTRGQQVTLSCSPISGHRSVSWYQQTPGQGLQFLFEYFSETQRNKGNFPGRFSGRQFSNSRSEMNVSTLELGDSALYLCASSLGQGASETQYFGPGTRLLVL.

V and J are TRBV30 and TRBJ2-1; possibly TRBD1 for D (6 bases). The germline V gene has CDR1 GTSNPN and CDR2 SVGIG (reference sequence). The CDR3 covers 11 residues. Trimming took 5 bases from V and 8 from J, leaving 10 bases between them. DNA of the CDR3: TGTGCCTGGGGAACAGGGCATGAGCAGTTCTTC. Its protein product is CAWGTGHEQFF.

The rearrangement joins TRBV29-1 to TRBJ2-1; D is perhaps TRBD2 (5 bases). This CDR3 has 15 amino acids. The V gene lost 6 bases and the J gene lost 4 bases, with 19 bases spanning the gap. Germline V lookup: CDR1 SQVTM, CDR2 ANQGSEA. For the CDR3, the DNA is TGCAGCGTGAAGGACCACCATTCGGGGTACAATGAGCAGTTCTTC. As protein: CSVKDHHSGYNEQFF.

The DNA for the CDR3 is TGCAGTGCTAGCCCGACCTATGGCTACACCTTC. Translating gives CSASPTYGYTF. The chain recombines TRBV20-1 with TRBJ1-2; D gene uncertain. The ends were cut back, 3 bases at V and 4 bases at J, with 6 bases in the middle. CDR1 is DFQATT and CDR2 is SNEGSKA in the germline V gene (reference sequence). CDR3 length: 11 residues.

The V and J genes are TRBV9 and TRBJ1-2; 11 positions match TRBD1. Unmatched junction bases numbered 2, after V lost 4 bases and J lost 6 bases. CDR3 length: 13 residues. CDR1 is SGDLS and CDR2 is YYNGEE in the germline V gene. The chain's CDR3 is CASSQGQGDGYTF. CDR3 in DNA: TGTGCCAGCAGCCAGGGACAGGGGGATGGCTACACCTTC.

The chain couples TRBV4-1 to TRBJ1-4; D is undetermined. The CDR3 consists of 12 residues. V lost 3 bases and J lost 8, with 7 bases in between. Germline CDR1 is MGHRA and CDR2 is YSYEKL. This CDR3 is CASSQGLEKLFF. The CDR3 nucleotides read TGCGCCAGCAGCCAGGGGTTGGAAAAACTGTTTTTT.

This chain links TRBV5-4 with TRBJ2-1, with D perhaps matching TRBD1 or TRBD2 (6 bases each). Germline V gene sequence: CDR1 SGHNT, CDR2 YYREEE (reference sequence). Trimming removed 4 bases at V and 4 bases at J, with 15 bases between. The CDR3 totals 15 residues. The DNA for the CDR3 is TGTGCCAGCAGCCCTCAAGGGGGAGGATACAATGAGCAGTTCTTC. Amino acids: CASSPQGGGYNEQFF.

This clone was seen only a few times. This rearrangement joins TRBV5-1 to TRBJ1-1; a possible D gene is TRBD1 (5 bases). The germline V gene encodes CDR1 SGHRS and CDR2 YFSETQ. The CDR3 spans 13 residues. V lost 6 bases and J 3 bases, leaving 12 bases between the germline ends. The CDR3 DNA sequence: TGCGCCAGCACCCTCCCGGGGGACACTGAAGCTTTCTTT. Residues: CASTLPGDTEAFF.

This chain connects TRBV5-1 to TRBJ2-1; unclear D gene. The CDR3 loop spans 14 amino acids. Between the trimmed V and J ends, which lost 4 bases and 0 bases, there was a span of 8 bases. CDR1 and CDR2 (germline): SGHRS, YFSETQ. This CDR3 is CASSTEISYNEQFF. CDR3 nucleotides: TGCGCCAGCAGCACGGAGATCTCCTACAATGAGCAGTTCTTC.

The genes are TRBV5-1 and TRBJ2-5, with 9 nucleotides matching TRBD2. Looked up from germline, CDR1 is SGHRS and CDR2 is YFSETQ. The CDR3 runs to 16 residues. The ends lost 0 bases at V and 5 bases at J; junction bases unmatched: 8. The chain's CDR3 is CASSLGTSVRGETQYF. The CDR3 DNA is TGCGCCAGCAGCTTGGGGACTAGCGTACGAGGGGAGACCCAGTACTTC. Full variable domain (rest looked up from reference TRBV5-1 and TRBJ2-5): KAGVTQTPRYLIKTRGQQVTLSCSPISGHRSVSWYQQTPGQGLQFLFEYFSETQRNKGNFPGRFSGRQFSNSRSEMNVSTLELGDSALYLCASSLGTSVRGETQYFGPGTRLLVL.